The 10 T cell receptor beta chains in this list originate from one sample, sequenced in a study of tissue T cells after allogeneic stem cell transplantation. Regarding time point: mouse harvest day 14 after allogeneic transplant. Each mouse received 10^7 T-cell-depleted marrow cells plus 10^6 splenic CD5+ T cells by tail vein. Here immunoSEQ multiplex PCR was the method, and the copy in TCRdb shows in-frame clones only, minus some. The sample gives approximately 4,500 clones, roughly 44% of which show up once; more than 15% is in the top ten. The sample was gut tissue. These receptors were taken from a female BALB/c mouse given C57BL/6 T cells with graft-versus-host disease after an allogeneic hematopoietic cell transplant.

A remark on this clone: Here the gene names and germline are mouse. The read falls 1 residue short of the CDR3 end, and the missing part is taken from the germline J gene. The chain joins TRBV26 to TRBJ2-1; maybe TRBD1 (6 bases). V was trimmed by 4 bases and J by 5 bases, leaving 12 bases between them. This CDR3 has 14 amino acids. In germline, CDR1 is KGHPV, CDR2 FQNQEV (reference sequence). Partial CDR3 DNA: TGTGCCAGCAGTCATACAGGGAAGGATGCTGAGCAGTTC. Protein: CASSHTGKDAEQF. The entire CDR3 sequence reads CASSHTGKDAEQFF.

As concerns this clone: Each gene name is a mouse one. The CDR3 sequence is CASSLRGFSNERLFF. CDR3 DNA, as far as it was read: TGTGCCAGCAGTTTAAGAGGATTTTCCAACGAAAGATTATTT. This chain joins TRBV15 and TRBJ1-4, with no clear D. The read gets to within 1 residue of the CDR3 end, and the germline J gene fills in the rest. CDR1 and CDR2 (germline): SGHND, FRSKSL. This CDR3 comprises 15 residues. The ends were cut back, 2 bases at V and 0 bases at J, with 7 bases in the middle.

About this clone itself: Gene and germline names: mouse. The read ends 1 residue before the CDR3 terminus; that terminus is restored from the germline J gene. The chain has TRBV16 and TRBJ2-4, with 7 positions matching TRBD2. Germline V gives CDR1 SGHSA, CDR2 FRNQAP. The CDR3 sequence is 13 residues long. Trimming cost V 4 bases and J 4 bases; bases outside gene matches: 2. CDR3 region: CASSSTGENTLYF. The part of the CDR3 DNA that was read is TGTGCAAGCAGCTCTACTGGGGAAAACACCTTGTAC.

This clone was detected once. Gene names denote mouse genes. The covered CDR3 bases are TGCACCTGCAGTGCGGACAGGAGGGGGGACCAAGACACCCAGTAC. Protein product: CTCSADRRGDQDTQY. In full, the CDR3 reads CTCSADRRGDQDTQYF. The chain carries TRBV1 and TRBJ2-5; perhaps TRBD1 as D (7 bases). The CDR3 end falls 1 residue outside the read, so it is completed with the germline J gene. V shed 3 bases and J shed 1 base, with 14 bases lying between them. CDR3 length: 16 residues. Germline-derived CDR1 and CDR2 are NSQYPW and LRSPGD (reference sequence).

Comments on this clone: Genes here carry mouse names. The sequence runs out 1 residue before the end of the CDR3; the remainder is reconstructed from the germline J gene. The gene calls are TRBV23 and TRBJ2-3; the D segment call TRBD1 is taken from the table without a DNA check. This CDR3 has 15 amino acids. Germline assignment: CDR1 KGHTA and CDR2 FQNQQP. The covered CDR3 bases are TGCTCCAGCAGTCAAGGCACAGCTAGTGCAGAAACGCTGTAT. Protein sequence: CSSSQGTASAETLY. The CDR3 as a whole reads CSSSQGTASAETLYF.

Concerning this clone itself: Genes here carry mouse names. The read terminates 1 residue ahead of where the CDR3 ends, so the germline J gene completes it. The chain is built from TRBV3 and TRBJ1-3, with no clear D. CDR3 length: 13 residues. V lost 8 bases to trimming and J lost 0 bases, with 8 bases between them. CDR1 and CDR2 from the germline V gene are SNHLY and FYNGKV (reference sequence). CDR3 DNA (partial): TGTGCCAGCTCCGGGAATTCTGGAAATACGCTCTAT. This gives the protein CASSGNSGNTLY. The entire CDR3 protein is CASSGNSGNTLYF.

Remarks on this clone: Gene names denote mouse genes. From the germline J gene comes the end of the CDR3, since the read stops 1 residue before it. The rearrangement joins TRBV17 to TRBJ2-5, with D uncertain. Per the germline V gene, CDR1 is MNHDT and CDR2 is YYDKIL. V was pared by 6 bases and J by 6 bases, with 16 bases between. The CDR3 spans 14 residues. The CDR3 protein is CASSPGRGRDTQYF. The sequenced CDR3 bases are TGTGCTAGCAGCCCCGGACGGGGTCGGGACACCCAGTAC. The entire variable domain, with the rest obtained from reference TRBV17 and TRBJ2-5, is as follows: DTTVKQNPRYKLARVGKPVNLICSQTMNHDTMYWYQKKPNQAPKLLLFYYDKILNREADTFEKFQSSRPNNSFCSLYIGSAGLEYSAMYLCASSPGRGRDTQYFGPGTRLLVL.

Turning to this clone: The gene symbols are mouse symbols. Incomplete CDR3 DNA: TGTGCCAGCAGTCCCCCGGGACAGGGTGGAGACACCCAGTAC. Amino acid sequence: CASSPPGQGGDTQY. The full CDR3 reads CASSPPGQGGDTQYF. This sequence joins TRBV26 and TRBJ2-5; 9 positions match TRBD1. The sequenced fragment ends 1 residue before the CDR3 boundary, so the rest is inferred from the germline J gene. Germline assignment: CDR1 KGHPV and CDR2 FQNQEV (reference sequence). The CDR3 has 15 residues. V lost 4 bases and J lost 5; bases outside the gene matches: 7.

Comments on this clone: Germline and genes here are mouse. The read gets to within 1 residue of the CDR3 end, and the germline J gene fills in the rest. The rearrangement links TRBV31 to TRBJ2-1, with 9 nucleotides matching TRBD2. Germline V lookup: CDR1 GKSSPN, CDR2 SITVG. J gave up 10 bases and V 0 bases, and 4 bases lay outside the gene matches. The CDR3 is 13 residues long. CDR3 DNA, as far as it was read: TGTGCCTGGAGTCTAAACTGGGGGGAAGAGCAGTTC. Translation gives CAWSLNWGEEQF. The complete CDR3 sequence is CAWSLNWGEEQFF. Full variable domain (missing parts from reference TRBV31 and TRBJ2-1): AQTIHQWPVAEIKAVGSPLSLGCTIKGKSSPNLYWYWQATGGTLQQLFYSITVGQVESVVQLNLSASRPKDDQFILSTEKLLLSHSGFYLCAWSLNWGEEQFFGPGTRLTVL.

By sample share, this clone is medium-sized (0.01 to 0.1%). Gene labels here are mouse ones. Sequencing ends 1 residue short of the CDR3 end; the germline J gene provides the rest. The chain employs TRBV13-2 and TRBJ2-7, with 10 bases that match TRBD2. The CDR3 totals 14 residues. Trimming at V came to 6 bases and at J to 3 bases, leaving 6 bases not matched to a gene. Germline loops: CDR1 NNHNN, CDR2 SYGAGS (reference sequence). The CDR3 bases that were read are TGTGCCAGCGTGGGGACTGGGGCTCTCTATGAACAGTAC. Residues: CASVGTGALYEQY. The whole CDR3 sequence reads CASVGTGALYEQYF.